These 17 T cell receptor beta chains were sequenced from one sample in a study of identical twins. TCRdb itself ran the 5' RACE reads through MiXCR, one entry per CDR3 protein. In the table there are 650,000 to 750,000 distinct CDR3 sequences, 21% of which are singletons. The sample was also linked to a second study, of T cells expressing NK-cell markers.

Material for sequencing was PBMCs. The receptors derive from a woman aged 18-30 years in good health.

The chain uses TRBV6-2 or TRBV6-3 and TRBJ2-7; tentative D call: TRBD1 (5 bases). The CDR3 is 15 amino acids. Looked up from germline, CDR1 is MNHEY and CDR2 is SVGEGT. Trimming cost V 8 bases and J 3 bases, with 20 bases left between them. CDR3 in DNA: TGTGCCAGCCTTCCGCGGCAGGGTTGGGACTACGAGCAGTACTTC. Its translation is CASLPRQGWDYEQYF.

This clonotype has just one count. The rearrangement uses TRBV7-2 and TRBJ2-2; D gene ambiguous. The V gene's germline CDR1 is SGHTA and CDR2 FQGNSA. This CDR3 contains 15 residues. V shed 2 bases and J shed 0 bases, with 7 bases lying between them. DNA for the CDR3: TGTGCCAGCAGCTTATTTCGGGCGAACACCGGGGAGCTGTTTTTT. As protein: CASSLFRANTGELFF.

This rearrangement joins TRBV27 to TRBJ2-1, with a weak D call TRBD1 (6 bases). V dropped 4 bases and J dropped 5 bases, with 12 bases sitting between them. CDR3 length equals 14 residues. Germline CDR1 is MNHEY and CDR2 is SMNVEV (reference sequence). The CDR3 sequence: CASSWGQSNNEQFF. Written as DNA, the CDR3 is TGTGCCAGCAGTTGGGGGCAGTCAAACAATGAGCAGTTCTTC.

Many counts were recorded for this clonotype. V and J are TRBV12-3 or TRBV12-4 and TRBJ1-5; D remains ambiguous. Trimming cost V 1 base and J 6 bases, with 10 bases left between them. CDR3 length: 14 residues. The CDR3 DNA reads TGTGCCAGCAGTTTAGAGAGCGAGGTTCAGCCCCAGCATTTT. Translated: CASSLESEVQPQHF.

The chain uses TRBV20-1 and TRBJ2-5; D possibly corresponds to TRBD2 (6 bases). The V gene lost 5 bases and the J gene lost 6 bases, with 19 bases spanning the gap. This CDR3 comprises 14 residues. Germline V CDR1 and CDR2: DFQATT, SNEGSKA (reference sequence). This CDR3 reads CSAFPLRREKTQYF. CDR3 DNA sequence: TGCAGTGCTTTTCCTTTGAGGCGGGAAAAGACCCAGTACTTC.

This clonotype was seen only a few times. The CDR3 bases are TGCAGTGCTCGGGTTGCGGGAGGGCCTAGCTCCTACAATGAGCAGTTCTTC. Residues: CSARVAGGPSSYNEQFF. The chain employs TRBV20-1 and TRBJ2-1; TRBD2 aligns across 9 bases. This CDR3 region has 17 residues. V gave up 5 bases and J gave up 0 bases; unmatched junction bases: 11. CDR1 and CDR2 from the germline V gene are DFQATT and SNEGSKA (reference sequence).

The J gene is TRBJ2-2, the V gene TRBV6-1; 8 bases are a match to TRBD2. With V trimmed by 5 bases and J by 2 bases, 4 bases remained unmatched. The germline V gene encodes CDR1 MNHNS and CDR2 SASEGT. The length of the CDR3 is 15 residues. CDR3 sequence reads: CASSRGGGNTGELFF. The CDR3 DNA reads TGTGCCAGCAGTCGGGGGGGAGGAAACACCGGGGAGCTGTTTTTT.

This clonotype was counted only a few times. The chain couples TRBV6-1 to TRBJ2-3; D gene unclear. CDR1 is MNHNS, CDR2 SASEGT, per germline. The CDR3 is 15 residues long. V shed 5 bases and J shed 8 bases, with 20 bases lying between them. The CDR3 reads CASSKNAQVPGTQYF. CDR3 DNA: TGTGCCAGCAGTAAAAACGCCCAAGTACCCGGTACGCAGTATTTT.

The CDR3 region is CASWLTGVSYNEQFF. The CDR3, as DNA: TGTGCCAGCTGGCTTACGGGGGTGTCCTACAATGAGCAGTTCTTC. The chain employs TRBV7-9 and TRBJ2-1; possibly TRBD2 for D (6 bases). The V gene's germline CDR1 is SEHNR and CDR2 FQNEAQ (reference sequence). This CDR3 spans 15 amino acids. The V end lost 8 bases, the J end lost 1 base, and 15 bases lay between the germline ends.

This clonotype was detected only a few times. The chain carries TRBV12-3 or TRBV12-4 and TRBJ2-3; maybe TRBD2 (5 bases). V lost 3 bases and J lost 0, with 16 bases in between. The length of the CDR3 is 17 residues. CDR3 DNA: TGTGCCAGCAGTTTGATACTGGGTCGGGGTAGCACAGATACGCAGTATTTT. Translated: CASSLILGRGSTDTQYF.

The table lists this clonotype with a few counts. The gene calls are TRBV15 and TRBJ2-7; TRBD2 is a possible D gene (6 bases). This CDR3 spans 15 amino acids. Germline V gene data show CDR1 as LNHNV and CDR2 as YYDKDF (reference sequence). Trimming left V 0 bases short and J 2 bases short, with 11 bases between. The CDR3 DNA is TGTGCCACCAGCAGAGAACGGGGAGGAACCTACGAGCAGTACTTC. This gives the protein CATSRERGGTYEQYF.

V and J are TRBV5-1 and TRBJ2-3; no clear D. Per germline, CDR1 SGHRS and CDR2 YFSETQ. This CDR3 comprises 14 residues. V lost 3 bases and J 0 bases, leaving 8 bases between the germline ends. CDR3 sequence: CASSSRPSTDTQYF. The CDR3 DNA sequence: TGCGCCAGCAGCTCCCGTCCGAGCACAGATACGCAGTATTTT.

This chain joins TRBV9 and TRBJ2-3; the D is unclear. The CDR3 spans 14 residues. V was pared by 0 bases and J by 2 bases, with 7 bases between. Germline CDR1 SGDLS, CDR2 YYNGEE. The CDR3 here is CASSVDRTTDTQYF. DNA for the CDR3: TGTGCCAGCAGCGTAGACAGAACCACAGATACGCAGTATTTT.

This clonotype turned up a few times. The chain is built from TRBV12-3 or TRBV12-4 and TRBJ2-7; tentatively, D is TRBD2 (5 bases). The CDR3 is 11 amino acids. The ends were cut back, 7 bases at V and 6 bases at J, with 10 bases in the middle. The CDR3 protein is CASTFGGEQYF. CDR3 coding DNA: TGTGCCAGCACCTTTGGAGGCGAGCAGTACTTC.

This clonotype was seen many times. An end of the junction differs from the germline gene, which may be a read error. The chain combines TRBV6-1 with TRBJ2-1; D possibly corresponds to TRBD2 (5 bases). The germline V gene encodes CDR1 MNHNS and CDR2 SASEGT. The CDR3 is 12 amino acids. CDR3 bases: TGTGCCAGCAGTGAACCTAGCCGCCCTAGTGTCTTC. This encodes CASSEPSRPSVF.

This clonotype was seen at least ten times. The chain carries TRBV29-1 and TRBJ2-5; D gene ambiguous. Trimming removed 2 bases from V and 2 bases from J, with 6 bases in between. Looked up from germline, CDR1 is SQVTM and CDR2 is ANQGSEA. There are 12 residues in the CDR3. In DNA, the CDR3 is TGCAGCGTTGAATGGCGTCAAGAGACCCAGTACTTC. Its translation is CSVEWRQETQYF. Supplemented by reference TRBV29-1 and TRBJ2-5, the full variable domain reads SAVISQKPSRDICQRGTSLTIQCQVDSQVTMMFWYRQQPGQSLTLIATANQGSEATYESGFVIDKFPISRPNLTFSTLTVSNMSPEDSSIYLCSVEWRQETQYFGPGTRLLVL.

In nucleotides, the CDR3 is TGTGCCAGCTCACCACTTTCCGGGAGGGTGGAGACCCAGTACTTC. This gives the protein CASSPLSGRVETQYF. This chain uses TRBV18 with TRBJ2-5, with TRBD2 identical over 8 bases. The junction had 6 bases not matched to a gene; V was cut back by 1 base and J by 5 bases. Germline V lookup: CDR1 KGHSH, CDR2 LQKENI. CDR3 length: 15 amino acids.